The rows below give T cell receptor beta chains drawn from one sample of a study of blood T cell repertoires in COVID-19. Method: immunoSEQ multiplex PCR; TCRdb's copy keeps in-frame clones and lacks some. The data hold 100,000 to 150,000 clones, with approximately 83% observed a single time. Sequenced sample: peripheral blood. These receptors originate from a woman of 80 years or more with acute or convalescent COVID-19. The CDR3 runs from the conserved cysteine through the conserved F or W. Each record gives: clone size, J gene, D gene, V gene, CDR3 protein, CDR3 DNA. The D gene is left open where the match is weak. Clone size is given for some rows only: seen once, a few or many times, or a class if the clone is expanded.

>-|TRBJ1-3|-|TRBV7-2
CASSLGTGAGNTIYF
TGTGCCAGCAGCCTAGGGACGGGAGCTGGAAACACCATATATTTT
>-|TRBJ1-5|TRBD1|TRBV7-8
CASRGQINQPQHF
TGTGCCAGCAGGGGACAGATAAATCAGCCCCAGCATTTT
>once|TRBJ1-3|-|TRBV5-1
CASSVNRDGDTIYF
TGCGCCAGCAGCGTAAACAGGGATGGAGACACCATATATTTT
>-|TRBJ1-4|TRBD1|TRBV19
CASSRRGTGFEKLFF
TGTGCCAGTAGTCGGCGGGGGACAGGGTTTGAAAAACTGTTTTTT
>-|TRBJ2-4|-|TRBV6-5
CASIPIGRGIQYF
TGTGCCAGCATTCCGATAGGACGGGGCATTCAGTACTTC
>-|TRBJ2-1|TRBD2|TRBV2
CASSPTSGGRQFF
TGTGCCAGCAGCCCTACTAGCGGGGGAAGGCAGTTCTTC
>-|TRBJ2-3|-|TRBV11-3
CASSFQGPLPQYF
TGTGCCAGCAGCTTCCAGGGCCCTCTTCCGCAGTATTTT
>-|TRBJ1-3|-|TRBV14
CASSQDYRTSGNTIYF
TGTGCCAGCAGCCAAGACTACCGAACCTCTGGAAACACCATATATTTT
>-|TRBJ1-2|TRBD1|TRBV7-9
CASSWDRGYDGYTF
TGTGCCAGCAGCTGGGACAGGGGTTATGATGGCTACACCTTC
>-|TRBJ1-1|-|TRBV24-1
CATSDPGGANTEAFF
TGTGCCACCAGTGATCCCGGAGGGGCGAACACTGAAGCTTTCTTT
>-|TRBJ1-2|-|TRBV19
CASSKSGTLNYGYTF
TGTGCCAGTAGTAAGTCGGGGACATTAAACTATGGCTACACCTTC
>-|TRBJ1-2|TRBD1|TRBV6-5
CASSLIDRAHGYTF
TGTGCCAGCAGTCTAATCGACAGGGCCCACGGCTACACCTTC
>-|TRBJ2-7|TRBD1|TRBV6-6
CASSYPRDRDYEQYF
TGTGCCAGCAGTTACCCTAGGGACAGAGACTACGAGCAGTACTTC
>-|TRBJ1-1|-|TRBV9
CASSVGTERLEAFF
TGTGCCAGCAGCGTAGGGACAGAACGACTGGAAGCTTTCTTT
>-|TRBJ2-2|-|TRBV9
CASSVVSDTGELFF
TGTGCCAGCAGCGTAGTAAGCGACACCGGGGAGCTGTTTTTT
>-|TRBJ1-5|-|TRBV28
CASSLLSLADNQPQHF
TGTGCCAGCAGCTTGCTTTCTTTGGCGGACAATCAGCCCCAGCATTTT
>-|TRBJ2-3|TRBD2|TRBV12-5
CASARVGGLSTDTQYF
TGTGCTAGTGCCCGCGTGGGGGGACTAAGCACAGATACGCAGTATTTT
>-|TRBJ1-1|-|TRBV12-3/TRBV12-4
CASSLEQGTEAFF
TGTGCCAGCAGTTTAGAACAGGGCACTGAAGCTTTCTTT
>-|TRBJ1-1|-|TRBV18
CASSPGQPFNTEAFF
TGTGCCAGCTCACCCGGACAGCCTTTCAACACTGAAGCTTTCTTT
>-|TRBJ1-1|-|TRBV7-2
CASSSTVTEAFF
TGTGCCAGCAGCTCGACAGTCACTGAAGCTTTCTTT
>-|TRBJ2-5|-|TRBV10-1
CASSHGAGWMETQYF
TGCGCCAGCAGCCACGGGGCGGGGTGGATGGAGACCCAGTACTTC
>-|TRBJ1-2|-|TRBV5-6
CASSASVAYGYTF
TGTGCCAGCAGCGCATCAGTCGCCTATGGCTACACCTTC